This entry is about one T cell receptor beta chain. What it recognizes is unknown. This sample was taken from a study of T cell responses to AZD1222 COVID-19 vaccine. Study results and limitations: There were mostly white British donors and more females than males, and clonal diversity was possibly underestimated.

Analysis merged second doses at about 4 or about 12 weeks. The assay was immunoSEQ multiplex PCR, and TCRdb's table has in-frame clones only and misses some. The data show fewer than 200,000 clones, 88% seen once. Trimming took off 0 bases at V and 6 bases at J, with 6 bases between the two ends. The germline CDR1 and CDR2 sequences are SGHTA and FQGTGA. This CDR3 contains 13 residues. The sequencing here drew on peripheral blood, taken 28 days after the second AZD1222 dose. The sequence derives from an adult who received the AZD1222 COVID-19 vaccine. This sequence joins TRBV7-3 and TRBJ2-1; D not certain. CDR3 region: CASSLTTLNEQFF. Here the CDR3 DNA reads TGTGCCAGCAGCTTAACGACCCTCAATGAGCAGTTCTTC.